This TCR beta chain originates from a study of blood T cell repertoires in COVID-19. Across the study: Acute-phase and convalescent COVID-19 samples originated in the United States, Italy and Spain.

This clone occurred once. Between the trimmed V and J ends, which lost 8 bases and 1 base, there was a span of 8 bases. Looked up from germline, CDR1 is SGHAT and CDR2 is FQDESV (reference sequence). The CDR3 totals 12 residues. TCRdb keeps only in-frame clones here, not all; method: immunoSEQ multiplex PCR. The sample has 54,000 or so clones, over 80% seen once; the top ten hold 1.9%. V gene TRBV11-1 combines with J gene TRBJ2-5, with D unresolved. The sequence was obtained from a woman aged 55-69 years with acute or convalescent COVID-19. Sequenced input: peripheral blood. The CDR3: CASGGLQETQYF. The CDR3 bases are TGTGCCAGCGGCGGTCTCCAAGAGACCCAGTACTTC.